This T cell receptor beta chain was sequenced in a study of blood T cell repertoires in COVID-19. Per the original data handling: The assay estimated nucleated cells by amplifying reference gene primers. Measured with immunoSEQ multiplex PCR; TCRdb has only the in-frame clones, and not every one. From that table come the V and J calls and clone size; the DNA was used to work out D and trimming. Here the sample spans about 190,000 clones, over 70% being singletons. This clone was seen a few times. This TCR derives from a man in his sixties with acute or convalescent COVID-19. The sequencing input was peripheral blood.

The chain's CDR3 is CASSLLGLAGFTDTQYF. CDR3 nucleotide sequence: TGTGCCAGCAGCTTATTGGGACTAGCGGGCTTCACAGATACGCAGTATTTT. This chain connects TRBV7-9 to TRBJ2-3; TRBD2 matches 12 bases. The CDR3 length is 17 residues. Trimming at V came to 2 bases and at J to 2 bases, leaving 5 bases not matched to a gene. Germline lookup yields CDR1 SEHNR and CDR2 FQNEAQ (reference sequence).